This T cell receptor beta chain was recovered during a study of blood T cell repertoires in COVID-19. For the study at large: Acute and convalescent COVID-19 specimens originated in the United States, Italy and Spain. PBMCs, B-cell-depleted T cells, or T cells provided the cDNA or gDNA that made up the material.

Original analysis: Reference gene primer amplification yielded estimated nucleated cell counts. Sequenced by immunoSEQ multiplex PCR; TCRdb stores in-frame clones only, minus some. V, J and clone size are those of that table, while D and trimming were read from the DNA. There are around 620,000 clones in the sample; 90% occur only once, and around 0.3% lies in the top ten. The V segment lost 7 bases and the J segment 9 bases; nucleotides outside the gene matches: 12. The CDR3 totals 15 residues. Germline assignment: CDR1 LNHDA and CDR2 SQIVND (reference sequence). The V and J genes are TRBV19 and TRBJ2-1; 10 bases line up with TRBD2. Sequencing input: peripheral blood. This clonotype originated in a woman in her late teens or twenties with acute or convalescent COVID-19. DNA for the CDR3: TGTGCCAGTACCCTTTTCTTCTCTAGCGGGGGTGAGCAGTTCTTC. This sequence encodes CASTLFFSSGGEQFF.